The 9 T cell receptor beta chains given below trace back to one sample, sequenced in a study of radiotherapy plus CTLA-4 blockade in lung cancer. TCRdb's table, derived via immunoSEQ multiplex PCR, lists solely in-frame clones and lacks some. This table has 65,000 to 90,000 clones, around nine tenths appearing once. This material consisted of peripheral blood, taken from a patient treated with radiotherapy plus ipilimumab. All receptors come from a human donor with non-small cell lung cancer who had stable disease on radiotherapy plus ipilimumab.

CDR3 sequence: CSARLGPNNSPLHF. CDR3 in DNA: TGCAGCGCACGGCTAGGACCTAATAATTCACCCCTCCACTTT. The chain joins TRBV29-1 to TRBJ1-6; D unresolved. V lost 7 bases to trimming and J lost 5 bases, with 15 bases between them. In germline, CDR1 is SQVTM, CDR2 ANQGSEA. This CDR3 has 14 amino acids.

CDR3 sequence reads: CASSITGNPYEQYF. Here the CDR3 DNA reads TGTGCCAGCAGTATAACAGGGAATCCCTACGAGCAGTACTTC. The chain links TRBV6-5 to TRBJ2-7, with D possibly TRBD1 on 6 matching bases. In germline, CDR1 is MNHEY, CDR2 SVGAGI. The CDR3 is 14 amino acids. V lost 5 bases and J lost 2, with 13 bases in between.

Only a few counts were recorded for this clone. The chain carries TRBV6-5 and TRBJ2-1; D perhaps matches TRBD1 (6 bases). This CDR3 is 14 amino acids long. Germline lookup yields CDR1 MNHEY and CDR2 SVGAGI. Trimming took 8 bases from V and 4 from J, leaving 15 bases between them. The DNA for the CDR3 is TGTGCCAGCGCCGACAGGTACAAATACAATGAGCAGTTCTTC. Its translation is CASADRYKYNEQFF.

CDR3 protein: CASRVAGGSYNEQFF. Here the CDR3 DNA reads TGCGCCAGCCGTGTAGCGGGGGGCTCTTACAATGAGCAGTTCTTC. The rearrangement uses TRBV5-1 and TRBJ2-1; TRBD2 matches 10 bases. The CDR3 contains 15 residues. Trimming removed 7 bases from V and 4 bases from J; junction bases left unmatched: 8. Germline lookup yields CDR1 SGHRS and CDR2 YFSETQ.

V is TRBV13 and J is TRBJ2-7; 9 bases match TRBD1. The V and J ends lost 5 bases and 5 bases, in that order; junction bases with no gene match: 13. Germline V CDR1 and CDR2: PRHDT, FYEKMQ (reference sequence). The CDR3 is 16 residues long. CDR3 in amino acids: CASSARSGTGRDEQYF. The CDR3 DNA reads TGTGCCAGCAGCGCTCGATCCGGGACAGGGCGAGACGAGCAGTACTTC.

The gene calls are TRBV13 and TRBJ2-7; possibly TRBD1 for D (6 bases). Germline CDR1 and CDR2: PRHDT and FYEKMQ (reference sequence). Trimming cost V 5 bases and J 3 bases, with 11 bases left between them. The CDR3 runs 13 residues. CDR3 sequence (DNA): TGTGCCAGCAGCCGAACGGGACACTACGAGCAGTACTTC. Its protein product is CASSRTGHYEQYF.

The genes are TRBV2 and TRBJ2-5, with 8 bases aligning to TRBD2. J gave up 5 bases and V 7 bases, and 9 bases lay outside the gene matches. The germline gives CDR1 SNHLY, CDR2 FYNNEI. The CDR3 sequence is 14 residues long. The CDR3 region has the DNA TGTGCCAGCAAGAGCGGGGGAAACCGGGAGACCCAGTACTTC. It translates to CASKSGGNRETQYF.

The CDR3 DNA sequence: TGTGCCAGCAGCTTAAAAGTCCCGAACACTGAAGCTTTCTTT. Residues: CASSLKVPNTEAFF. The chain joins TRBV5-4 to TRBJ1-1; D remains ambiguous. Germline assignment: CDR1 SGHNT and CDR2 YYREEE (reference sequence). V gave up 2 bases and J gave up 1 base, with 9 bases separating them. CDR3 length equals 14 residues.

The chain uses TRBV2 and TRBJ2-3; TRBD2 matches at 11 bases. The trim removed 6 bases at V and 3 bases at J, leaving 17 bases unmatched. CDR3 length: 19 residues. CDR1 SNHLY and CDR2 FYNNEI come from the germline V gene. CDR3 bases: TGTGCCAGCAGCAAACTAGCGGGAGAGGGTCCCGCGAGGACAGATACGCAGTATTTT. This codes for CASSKLAGEGPARTDTQYF. The variable domain in full, completed from reference TRBV2 and TRBJ2-3, reads EPEVTQTPSHQVTQMGQEVILRCVPISNHLYFYWYRQILGQKVEFLVSFYNNEISEKSEIFDDQFSVERPDGSNFTLKIRSTKLEDSAMYFCASSKLAGEGPARTDTQYFGPGTRLTVL.